This TCR delta chain was observed in a study of Vδ1+ human thymocytes. The study, taken as a whole, reports: Highly polyclonal TRG and TRD repertoires with Gaussian CDR3 length distributions appeared in thymus. Unexpected Vdelta2 sequences could cause misinterpretation of bulk repertoire data. Thymic delta-chain repertoires held around 20% Vdelta2 sequences and few Vdelta3, despite high sort purity.

Extracted RNA was reverse transcribed into cDNA. Multiplex PCR used pooled V-gene forward primers and a constant-region reverse primer to amplify CDR3s. TCRdb reprocessed the multiplex PCR reads through CATT. The sample lists about 75,000 delta-chain clones, around 32% occurring once. A few counts support this clone. Its antigen is not identified. Germline lookup yields CDR1 TSWWSYY and CDR2 QGS. With V trimmed by 0 bases and J by 10 bases, 30 bases remained unmatched. There are 22 residues in the CDR3. This rearrangement joins TRDV1 to TRDJ1; 9 bases line up with TRDD2. Material: Vdelta1+ gamma-delta thymocytes from the thymus. Subset reported: FACS-sorted CD3+ TCRalphabeta- TCRVdelta1+ TCRVdelta2- thymocytes. This receptor was obtained from a boy under three years old who had congenital heart surgery. The CDR3 DNA sequence: TGTGCTCTTGGGGAACTAGTTGGGCGAAAACCTTCCTACGTAAGGGGACCGGGAGGACTCATCTTT. This gives the protein CALGELVGRKPSYVRGPGGLIF.